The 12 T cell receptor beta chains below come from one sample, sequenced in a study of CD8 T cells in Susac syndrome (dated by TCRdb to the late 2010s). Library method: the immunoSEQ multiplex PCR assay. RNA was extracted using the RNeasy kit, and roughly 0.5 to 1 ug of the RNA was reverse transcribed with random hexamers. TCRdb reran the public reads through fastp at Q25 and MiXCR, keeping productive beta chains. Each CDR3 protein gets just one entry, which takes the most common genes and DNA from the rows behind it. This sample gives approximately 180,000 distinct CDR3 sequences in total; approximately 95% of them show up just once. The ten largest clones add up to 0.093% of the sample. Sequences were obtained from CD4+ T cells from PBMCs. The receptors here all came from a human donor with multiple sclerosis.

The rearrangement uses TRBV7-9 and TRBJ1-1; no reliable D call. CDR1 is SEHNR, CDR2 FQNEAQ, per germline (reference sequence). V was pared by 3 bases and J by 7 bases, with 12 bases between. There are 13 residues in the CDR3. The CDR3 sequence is CASSLKGGGEAFF. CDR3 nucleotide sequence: TGTGCCAGCAGCTTGAAGGGTGGCGGTGAAGCTTTCTTT. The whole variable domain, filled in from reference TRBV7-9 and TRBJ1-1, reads DTGVSQNPRHKITKRGQNVTFRCDPISEHNRLYWYRQTLGQGPEFLTYFQNEAQLEKSRLLSDRFSAERPKGSFSTLEIQRTEQGDSAMYLCASSLKGGGEAFFGQGTRLTVV.

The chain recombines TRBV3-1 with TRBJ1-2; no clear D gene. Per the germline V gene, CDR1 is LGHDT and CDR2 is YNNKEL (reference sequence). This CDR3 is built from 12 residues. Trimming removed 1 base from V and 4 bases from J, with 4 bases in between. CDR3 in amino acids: CASSQATYGYTF. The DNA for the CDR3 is TGTGCCAGCAGCCAAGCCACCTATGGCTACACCTTC.

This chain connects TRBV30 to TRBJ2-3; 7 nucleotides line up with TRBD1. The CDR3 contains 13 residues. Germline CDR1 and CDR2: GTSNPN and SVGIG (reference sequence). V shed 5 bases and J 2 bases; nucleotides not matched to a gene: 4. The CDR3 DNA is TGTGCCTGGGAACAGGGGACCACAGATACGCAGTATTTT. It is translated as CAWEQGTTDTQYF. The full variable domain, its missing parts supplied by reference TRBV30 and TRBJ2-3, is SQTIHQWPATLVQPVGSPLSLECTVEGTSNPNLYWYRQAAGRGLQLLFYSVGIGQISSEVPQNLSASRPQDRQFILSSKKLLLSDSGFYLCAWEQGTTDTQYFGPGTRLTVL.

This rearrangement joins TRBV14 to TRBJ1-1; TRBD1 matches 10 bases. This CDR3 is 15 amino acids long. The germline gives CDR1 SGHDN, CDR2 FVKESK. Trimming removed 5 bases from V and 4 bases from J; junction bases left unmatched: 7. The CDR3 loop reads CASSETGGLVTEAFF. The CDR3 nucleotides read TGTGCCAGCAGCGAGACAGGGGGCTTAGTCACTGAAGCTTTCTTT.

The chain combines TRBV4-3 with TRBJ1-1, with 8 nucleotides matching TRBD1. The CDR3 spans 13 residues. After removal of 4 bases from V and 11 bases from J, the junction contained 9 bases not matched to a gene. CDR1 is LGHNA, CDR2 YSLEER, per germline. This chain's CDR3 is CASSPVQGENAFF. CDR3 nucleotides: TGCGCCAGCAGCCCGGTACAGGGGGAGAACGCTTTCTTT.

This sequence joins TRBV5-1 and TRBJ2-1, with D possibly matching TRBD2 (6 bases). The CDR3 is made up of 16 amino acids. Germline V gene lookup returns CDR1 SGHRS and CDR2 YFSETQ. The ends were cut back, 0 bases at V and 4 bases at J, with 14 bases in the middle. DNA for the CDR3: TGCGCCAGCAGCTTGGATGAGGGACTCTCATACAATGAGCAGTTCTTC. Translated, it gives CASSLDEGLSYNEQFF.

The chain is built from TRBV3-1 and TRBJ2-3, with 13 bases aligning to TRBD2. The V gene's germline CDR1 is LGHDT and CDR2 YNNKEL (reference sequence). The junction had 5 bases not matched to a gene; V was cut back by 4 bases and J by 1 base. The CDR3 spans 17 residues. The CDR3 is CASSPPGTSGGTDTQYF. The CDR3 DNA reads TGTGCCAGCAGCCCTCCCGGGACTAGCGGGGGCACAGATACGCAGTATTTT.

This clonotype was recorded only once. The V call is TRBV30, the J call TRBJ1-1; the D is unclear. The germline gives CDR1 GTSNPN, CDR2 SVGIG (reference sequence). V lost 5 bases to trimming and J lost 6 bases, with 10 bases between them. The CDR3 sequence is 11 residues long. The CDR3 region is CAWAKGAEAFF. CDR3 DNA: TGTGCCTGGGCGAAGGGTGCTGAAGCTTTCTTT.

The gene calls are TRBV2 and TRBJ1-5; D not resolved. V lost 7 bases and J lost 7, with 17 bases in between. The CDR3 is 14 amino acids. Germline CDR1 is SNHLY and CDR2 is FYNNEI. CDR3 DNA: TGTGCCAGCACCAGAGGAGAAGGGTGGCAGCCCCAGCATTTT. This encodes CASTRGEGWQPQHF.

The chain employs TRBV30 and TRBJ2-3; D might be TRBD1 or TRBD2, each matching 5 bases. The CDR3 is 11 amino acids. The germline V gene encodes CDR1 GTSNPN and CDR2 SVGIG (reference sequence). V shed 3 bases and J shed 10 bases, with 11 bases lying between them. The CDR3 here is CAWRGRGAQYF. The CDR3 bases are TGTGCCTGGAGGGGACGAGGTGCGCAGTATTTT.

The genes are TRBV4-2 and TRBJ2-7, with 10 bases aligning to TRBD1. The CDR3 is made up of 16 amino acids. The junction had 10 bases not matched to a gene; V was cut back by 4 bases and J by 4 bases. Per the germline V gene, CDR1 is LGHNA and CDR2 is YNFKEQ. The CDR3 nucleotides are TGTGCCAGCAGCCGGACCGGGACAGGGGTTCTTTACGAGCAGTACTTC. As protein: CASSRTGTGVLYEQYF.

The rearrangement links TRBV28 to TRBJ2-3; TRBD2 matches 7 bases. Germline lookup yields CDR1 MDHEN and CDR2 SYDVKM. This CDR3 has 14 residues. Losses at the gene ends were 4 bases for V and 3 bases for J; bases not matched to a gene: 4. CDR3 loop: CASSWGGSTDTQYF. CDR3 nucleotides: TGTGCCAGCAGTTGGGGGGGTTCGACAGATACGCAGTATTTT. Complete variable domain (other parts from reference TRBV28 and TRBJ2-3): DVKVTQSSRYLVKRTGEKVFLECVQDMDHENMFWYRQDPGLGLRLIYFSYDVKMKEKGDIPEGYSVSREKKERFSLILESASTNQTSMYLCASSWGGSTDTQYFGPGTRLTVL.